One TCR beta chain is described in this entry. J lost 13 bases, V lost 0 bases, and 11 bases had no gene match. The CDR3 is made up of 14 amino acids. Per germline, CDR1 MGHRA and CDR2 YSYEKL. The PCR contained 60 Vbeta and 13 Jbeta primers. TCRdb's copy holds only in-frame clones and misses some; the assay was immunoSEQ multiplex PCR. The sample yields under 200,000 clones, roughly 85% seen once. This sample is drawn from a study of cytomegalovirus exposure and HLA in healthy donors. This TCR derives from a woman aged 40 to 50 in good health and CMV-seronegative. The chain uses TRBV4-1 and TRBJ1-2; the match to TRBD1 covers 7 bases. Sequencing input: PBMCs. As DNA, the CDR3 is TGCGCCAGCAGCCAAGAGGGGAGACAGGGTGGCGGCACCTTC. It codes for CASSQEGRQGGGTF.